Listed here are 16 T cell receptor beta chains from one sample, sequenced in a study of identical twins. From the 5' RACE reads, TCRdb called clonotypes with MiXCR, one entry per CDR3 protein. The table has approximately 600,000 distinct CDR3 sequences, roughly 9.5% seen once. The data were also submitted as part of a second study, on yellow fever vaccine responses in identical twins.

Sequenced input: PBMCs. These receptors were collected from a woman aged 18-30 years in good health.

The chain links TRBV7-8 to TRBJ2-2, with D possibly TRBD2 on 6 matching bases. In germline, CDR1 is SGHVS, CDR2 FQNEAQ. The CDR3 runs 20 residues. V shed 5 bases and J shed 0 bases, with 25 bases lying between them. The CDR3: CASSPVRPPLSGSNTGELFF. The CDR3 DNA is TGTGCCAGCAGCCCCGTACGACCTCCCCTTAGCGGATCGAACACCGGGGAGCTGTTTTTT. The variable domain in full, with the rest retrieved from reference TRBV7-8 and TRBJ2-2, is GAGVSQSPRYKVAKRGQDVALRCDPISGHVSLFWYQQALGQGPEFLTYFQNEAQLDKSGLPSDRFFAERPEGSVSTLKIQRTQQEDSAVYLCASSPVRPPLSGSNTGELFFGEGSRLTVL.

This clonotype was seen more than once but under ten times. V gene TRBV19 combines with J gene TRBJ2-4; 7 positions agree with TRBD1. CDR3 size: 16 residues. Germline-derived CDR1 and CDR2 are LNHDA and SQIVND (reference sequence). Trimming took 5 bases from V and 0 from J; bases not matched to a gene: 7. The DNA for the CDR3 is TGTGCCAGTAGTCCCCAGGGACAGATAGCCAAAAACATTCAGTACTTC. Its protein product is CASSPQGQIAKNIQYF.

This clonotype was counted ten times or more. The V call is TRBV7-8, the J call TRBJ2-1, with 11 bases aligning to TRBD2. This CDR3 contains 16 residues. Germline CDR1 and CDR2: SGHVS and FQNEAQ. V shed 5 bases, J shed 3 bases, and the junction held 6 bases outside the gene matches. CDR3 in amino acids: CASSPATSGSYNEQFF. The CDR3 nucleotides are TGTGCCAGCAGCCCTGCAACTAGCGGGAGCTACAATGAGCAGTTCTTC. The full variable domain, rest sourced from reference TRBV7-8 and TRBJ2-1, is GAGVSQSPRYKVAKRGQDVALRCDPISGHVSLFWYQQALGQGPEFLTYFQNEAQLDKSGLPSDRFFAERPEGSVSTLKIQRTQQEDSAVYLCASSPATSGSYNEQFFGPGTRLTVL.

This clonotype was detected a few times. The chain has TRBV6-2 or TRBV6-3 and TRBJ2-3; 9 bases align to TRBD2. The CDR3 has 14 amino acids. In germline, CDR1 is MNHEY, CDR2 SVGEGT. V lost 4 bases and J lost 10; bases outside the gene matches: 9. CDR3 bases: TGTGCCAGCAGTTCGGGACTAGCTAGTTCCGCGCAGTATTTT. Translating it yields CASSSGLASSAQYF.

This clonotype was detected only a few times. The genes are TRBV6-2 or TRBV6-3 and TRBJ2-1; 13 bases are shared with TRBD2. Per germline, CDR1 MNHEY and CDR2 SVGEGT. The CDR3 totals 16 residues. V trimming: 4 bases; J trimming: 8 bases; junction bases outside the gene matches: 8. CDR3 protein: CASSLTSGRFGYEQFF. DNA for the CDR3: TGTGCCAGCAGTTTGACTAGCGGGAGGTTCGGCTATGAGCAGTTCTTC.

The sample holds many counts of this clonotype. This chain uses TRBV28 with TRBJ2-5, with 10 bases matching TRBD1. Trimming cost V 5 bases and J 2 bases; bases outside gene matches: 5. CDR3 length: 15 residues. The germline CDR1 and CDR2 sequences are MDHEN and SYDVKM. CDR3 sequence reads: CASSRPGQGQETQYF. For the CDR3, the DNA is TGTGCCAGCAGTCGACCGGGACAGGGGCAAGAGACCCAGTACTTC. Together with reference TRBV28 and TRBJ2-5, the CDR3 gives the full variable domain: DVKVTQSSRYLVKRTGEKVFLECVQDMDHENMFWYRQDPGLGLRLIYFSYDVKMKEKGDIPEGYSVSREKKERFSLILESASTNQTSMYLCASSRPGQGQETQYFGPGTRLLVL.

This chain links TRBV6-1 with TRBJ2-1; 7 nucleotides align to TRBD1. The V gene's germline CDR1 is MNHNS and CDR2 SASEGT. This CDR3 comprises 16 residues. The V segment lost 6 bases and the J segment 7 bases; nucleotides outside the gene matches: 15. CDR3 amino acids: CASSPLGDSPANEQFF. Written as DNA, the CDR3 is TGTGCCAGCAGCCCGTTGGGGGACAGCCCGGCGAATGAGCAGTTCTTC.

The V call is TRBV28, the J call TRBJ2-7, with TRBD1 matching 10 bases. The CDR3 runs to 14 residues. The V segment lost 8 bases and the J segment 2 bases; nucleotides outside the gene matches: 6. Germline V lookup: CDR1 MDHEN, CDR2 SYDVKM. The CDR3 bases are TGTGCCAGCGGCGACAGGGGGCCAGCCTACGAGCAGTACTTC. This sequence encodes CASGDRGPAYEQYF.

The rearrangement uses TRBV5-1 and TRBJ2-3, with D perhaps matching TRBD1 (6 bases). The CDR3 runs 15 residues. The germline V gene has CDR1 SGHRS and CDR2 YFSETQ. V was cut by 4 bases and J by 0 bases, with 12 bases left in between. CDR3 protein: CASSVGQYSTDTQYF. The CDR3 nucleotides read TGCGCCAGCAGCGTTGGACAGTATAGCACAGATACGCAGTATTTT.

This clonotype was recorded a few times. V is TRBV6-4 and J is TRBJ2-1; possible D gene TRBD2, 6 bases. The V gene's germline CDR1 is MRHNA and CDR2 SNTAGT. Trimming pared 0 bases from V and 6 bases from J, leaving 12 bases between. The CDR3 has 15 residues. The chain's CDR3 is CASSDSRDFANEQFF. The CDR3, as DNA: TGTGCCAGCAGTGACTCTCGGGACTTCGCCAATGAGCAGTTCTTC.

The chain recombines TRBV15 with TRBJ1-5, with 9 positions matching TRBD1. J was trimmed by 3 bases and V by 4 bases; bases with no gene match: 4. Germline lookup yields CDR1 LNHNV and CDR2 YYDKDF (reference sequence). This CDR3 has 15 amino acids. CDR3 bases: TGTGCCACCAGCACCCGGGACAGGGACAATCAGCCCCAGCATTTT. It yields the protein CATSTRDRDNQPQHF. The variable domain in full, with the rest retrieved from reference TRBV15 and TRBJ1-5, is DAMVIQNPRYQVTQFGKPVTLSCSQTLNHNVMYWYQQKSSQAPKLLFHYYDKDFNNEADTPDNFQSRRPNTSFCFLDIRSPGLGDTAMYLCATSTRDRDNQPQHFGDGTRLSIL.

A few counts support this clonotype. The chain uses TRBV27 and TRBJ2-1; D is undetermined. The CDR3 is 12 amino acids. Germline V lookup: CDR1 MNHEY, CDR2 SMNVEV (reference sequence). The ends were cut back, 2 bases at V and 10 bases at J, with 9 bases in the middle. CDR3: CASSLDSREQFF. The DNA for the CDR3 is TGTGCCAGCAGTTTAGACTCACGGGAGCAGTTCTTC.

This clonotype was counted between two and nine times. The CDR3 DNA reads as TGTGCCATCAGTCGAGGCAACCAAGATACGCAGTATTTT. Its translation is CAISRGNQDTQYF. V and J are TRBV10-3 and TRBJ2-3; D is unclear. Germline CDR1 reads ENHRY; CDR2 reads SYGVKD. V was clipped by 5 bases and J by 5 bases, with 11 bases between them. The CDR3 is 13 amino acids.

The gene calls are TRBV7-3 and TRBJ2-1, with 8 bases fitting TRBD2. V gave up 5 bases and J gave up 6 bases; unmatched junction bases: 9. Germline V lookup: CDR1 SGHTA, CDR2 FQGTGA. This CDR3 contains 15 residues. The CDR3 DNA follows: TGTGCCAGCAGCCCCCTTTCGGCGGGGGGCAATGAGCAGTTCTTC. This translates into CASSPLSAGGNEQFF.

This clonotype was observed a handful of times. The chain has TRBV9 and TRBJ2-1, with 8 bases that match TRBD2. V lost 0 bases and J lost 13; bases outside the gene matches: 18. The length of the CDR3 is 17 residues. Per germline, CDR1 SGDLS and CDR2 YYNGEE. CDR3 sequence reads: CASSVEEGRGGLLEQFF. The CDR3 region has the DNA TGTGCCAGCAGCGTAGAAGAAGGACGGGGGGGCCTTTTGGAACAGTTCTTC.

V and J are TRBV5-1 and TRBJ2-3; no firm D call. V shed 6 bases and J shed 2 bases, with 4 bases lying between them. CDR1 and CDR2 (germline): SGHRS, YFSETQ. The CDR3 contains 11 residues. CDR3 region: CASKNTDTQYF. CDR3 nucleotide sequence: TGCGCCAGCAAGAACACAGATACGCAGTATTTT. Based on the CDR3 plus reference TRBV5-1 and TRBJ2-3, the full variable domain is KAGVTQTPRYLIKTRGQQVTLSCSPISGHRSVSWYQQTPGQGLQFLFEYFSETQRNKGNFPGRFSGRQFSNSRSEMNVSTLELGDSALYLCASKNTDTQYFGPGTRLTVL.